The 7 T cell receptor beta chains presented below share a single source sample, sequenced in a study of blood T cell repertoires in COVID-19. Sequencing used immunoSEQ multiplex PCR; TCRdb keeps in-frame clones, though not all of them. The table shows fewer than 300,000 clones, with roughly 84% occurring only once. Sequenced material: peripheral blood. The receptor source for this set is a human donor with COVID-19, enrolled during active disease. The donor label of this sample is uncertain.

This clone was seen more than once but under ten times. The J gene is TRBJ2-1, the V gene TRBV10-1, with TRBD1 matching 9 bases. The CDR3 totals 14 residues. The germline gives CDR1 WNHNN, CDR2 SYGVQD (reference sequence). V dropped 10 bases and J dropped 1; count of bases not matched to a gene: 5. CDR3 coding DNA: TGCGCCACTATGGACAGGGGTTCCTACAATGAGCAGTTCTTC. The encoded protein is CATMDRGSYNEQFF.

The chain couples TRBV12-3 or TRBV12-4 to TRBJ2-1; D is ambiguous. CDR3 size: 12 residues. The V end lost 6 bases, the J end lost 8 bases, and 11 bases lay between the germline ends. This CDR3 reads CASSLARDEQFF. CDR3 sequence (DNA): TGTGCCAGCAGCCTTGCACGGGATGAGCAGTTCTTC.

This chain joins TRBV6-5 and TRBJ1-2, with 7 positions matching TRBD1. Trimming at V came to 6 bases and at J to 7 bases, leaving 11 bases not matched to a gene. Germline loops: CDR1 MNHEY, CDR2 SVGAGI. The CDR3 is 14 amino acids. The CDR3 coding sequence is TGTGCCAGCAGCCTTTCAGGGGGAATGGGTGGCTACACCTTC. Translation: CASSLSGGMGGYTF.

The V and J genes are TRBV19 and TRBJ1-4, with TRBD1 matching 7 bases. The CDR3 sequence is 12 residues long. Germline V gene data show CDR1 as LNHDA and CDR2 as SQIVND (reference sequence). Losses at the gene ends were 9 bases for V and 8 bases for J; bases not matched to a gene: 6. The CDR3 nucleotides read TGTGCCAGCTCCGGGACAGCAGAAAAACTGTTTTTT. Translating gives CASSGTAEKLFF.

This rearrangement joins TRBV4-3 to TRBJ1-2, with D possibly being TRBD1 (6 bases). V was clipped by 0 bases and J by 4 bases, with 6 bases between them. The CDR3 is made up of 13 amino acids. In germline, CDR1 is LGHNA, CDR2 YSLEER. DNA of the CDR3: TGCGCCAGCAGCCAAGACAGGGGCTATGGCTACACCTTC. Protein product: CASSQDRGYGYTF.

The CDR3 protein is CASSFSRTSLGEQYF. The CDR3 DNA is TGTGCCAGCAGCTTTAGCAGGACAAGCTTGGGGGAGCAGTACTTC. This chain uses TRBV7-2 with TRBJ2-7; tentative D call: TRBD1 (5 bases). V was cut by 3 bases and J by 7 bases, with 19 bases left in between. Looked up from germline, CDR1 is SGHTA and CDR2 is FQGNSA. This CDR3 contains 15 residues.

The CDR3 bases are TGTGCCAGCTCCATTCAGGGTGAGTCGTCCAATCAGCCCCAGCATTTT. Amino acid sequence: CASSIQGESSNQPQHF. The chain is built from TRBV18 and TRBJ1-5; perhaps TRBD1 as D (5 bases). There are 16 residues in the CDR3. Germline CDR1 and CDR2: KGHSH and LQKENI. Trimming shortened V by 6 bases and J by 3 bases, and 18 bases separated the two germline ends.